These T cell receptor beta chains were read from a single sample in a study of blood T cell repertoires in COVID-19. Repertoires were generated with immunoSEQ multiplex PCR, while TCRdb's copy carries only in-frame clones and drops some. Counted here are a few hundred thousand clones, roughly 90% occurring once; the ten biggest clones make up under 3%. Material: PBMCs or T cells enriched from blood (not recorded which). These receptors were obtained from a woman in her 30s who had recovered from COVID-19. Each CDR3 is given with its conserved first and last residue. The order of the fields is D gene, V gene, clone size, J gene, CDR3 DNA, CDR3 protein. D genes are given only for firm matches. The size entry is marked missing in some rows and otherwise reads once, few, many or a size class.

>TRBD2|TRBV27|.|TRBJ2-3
TGTGCCAGCAGTTCCACAGGACTAGCGGGAGTTTGGGATACGCAGTATTTT
CASSSTGLAGVWDTQYF
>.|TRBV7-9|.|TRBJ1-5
TGTGCCAGCAGCTTATCGACAGGCAATCAGCCCCAGCATTTT
CASSLSTGNQPQHF
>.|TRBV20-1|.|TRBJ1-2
TGCAGTGCTAGTCCCAGGCGCAACTATGGCTACACCTTC
CSASPRRNYGYTF
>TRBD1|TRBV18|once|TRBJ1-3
TGTGCCAGCTCACCATTGACAGGGGAAAGCTCTGGAAACACCATATATTTT
CASSPLTGESSGNTIYF
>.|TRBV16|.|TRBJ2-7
TGTGCCAGTAACCTTAGGATTCCGGGGGACGGATCCTACGAGCAGTACTTC
CASNLRIPGDGSYEQYF
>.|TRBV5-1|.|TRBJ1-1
TGCGCCAGCAGCGAACAGGGGAACACTGAAGCTTTCTTT
CASSEQGNTEAFF
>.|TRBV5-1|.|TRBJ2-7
TGCGCCAGCAGCTTGGACGGCCAGACAGGTCATTACGAGCAGTACTTC
CASSLDGQTGHYEQYF
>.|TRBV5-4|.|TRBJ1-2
TGTGCCAGCAGCTCAAATGGGGCCTCTAACTATGGCTACACCTTC
CASSSNGASNYGYTF
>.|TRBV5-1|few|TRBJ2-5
TGCGCCAGCAGCTTGTACGAGCGCGTCGAGACCCAGTACTTC
CASSLYERVETQYF
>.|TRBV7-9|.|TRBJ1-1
TGTGCCAGCAGCTTAGAAGGGAGGCCTGAAGCTTTCTTT
CASSLEGRPEAFF
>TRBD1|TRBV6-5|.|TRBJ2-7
TGTGCCAGCAGAAACGCCGGGACAGGATACTACGAGCAGTACTTC
CASRNAGTGYYEQYF
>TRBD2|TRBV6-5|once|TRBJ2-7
TGTGCCAGCAGGTCGGGAGGGGTCTCCTACGAGCAGTACTTC
CASRSGGVSYEQYF
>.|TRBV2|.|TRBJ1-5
TGTGCCAGCAGTGGATCGGCGTCAGGCTTTAATCAGCCCCAGCATTTT
CASSGSASGFNQPQHF
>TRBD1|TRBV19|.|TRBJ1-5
TGTGCCAGTAGCCCAGAGGGGACAGGGGGAGCTGGCAATCAGCCCCAGCATTTT
CASSPEGTGGAGNQPQHF
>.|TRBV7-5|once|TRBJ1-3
TGTGCCAGAAGATTCGGGACAGGTGTTATCTCTGGAAACACCATATATTTT
CARRFGTGVISGNTIYF
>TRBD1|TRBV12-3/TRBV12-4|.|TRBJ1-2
TGTGCCAGCAGCCCTCGACAGGGCGGCGGCTACACCTTC
CASSPRQGGGYTF
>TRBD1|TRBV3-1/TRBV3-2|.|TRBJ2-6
TGTGCCAGCAGCCAACCGGGACAGGCCGTCTCTGGGGCCAACGTCCTGACTTTC
CASSQPGQAVSGANVLTF
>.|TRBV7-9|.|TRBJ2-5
TGTGCCAGCAGCCTGGGATCTAGCGCCTCTCAAGAGACCCAGTACTTC
CASSLGSSASQETQYF
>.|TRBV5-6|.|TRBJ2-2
TGTGCCAGCAGCCCCGAGTGGGGGGCGAACACCGGGGAGCTGTTTTTT
CASSPEWGANTGELFF
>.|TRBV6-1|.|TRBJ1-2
TGTGCCAGCAGTGAAGTGGGGAGGGCAGACTATGGCTACACCTTC
CASSEVGRADYGYTF
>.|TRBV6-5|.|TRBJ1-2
TGTGCCAGCAGCTGGGACAAACACCGGGGTGGCTACACCTTC
CASSWDKHRGGYTF
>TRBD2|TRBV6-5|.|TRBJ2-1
TGTGCCAGCAGTCGGGACTATTGGGATGAGCAGTTCTTC
CASSRDYWDEQFF
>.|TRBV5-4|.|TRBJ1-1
TGTGCCAGCAGCGGAGGTGGGATGAACACTGAAGCTTTCTTT
CASSGGGMNTEAFF
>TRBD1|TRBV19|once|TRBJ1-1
TGTGCCAGTAGAGTTTTGGGACAGGGGACCACTGAAGCTTTCTTT
CASRVLGQGTTEAFF
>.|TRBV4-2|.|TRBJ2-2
TGTGCCAGCAGCCAAGACGGAGGCGGGGCCACCGGGGAGCTGTTTTTT
CASSQDGGGATGELFF
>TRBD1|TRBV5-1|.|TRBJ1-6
TGCGCCAGCAGTAACGACAGGGTTAATTCACCCCTCCACTTT
CASSNDRVNSPLHF
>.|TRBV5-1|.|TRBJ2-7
TGCGCCAGCAGCTTGGCCGCGACTTCCTACGAGCAGTACTTC
CASSLAATSYEQYF
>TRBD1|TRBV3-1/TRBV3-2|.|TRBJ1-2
TGTGCCAGCAGCCCAGAATGGGGACAGGGGAGCTATGGCTACACCTTC
CASSPEWGQGSYGYTF
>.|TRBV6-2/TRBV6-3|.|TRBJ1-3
TGTGCCAGCAGTTACTCCCACTCGTCTAGCTCTGGAAACACCATATATTTT
CASSYSHSSSSGNTIYF
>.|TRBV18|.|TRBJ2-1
TGTGCCAGCACGACAGAGTACAATGAGCAGTTCTTC
CASTTEYNEQFF
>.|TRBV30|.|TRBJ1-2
TGTGCCTGGTCCCCGGGGGCTAACTATGGCTACACCTTC
CAWSPGANYGYTF
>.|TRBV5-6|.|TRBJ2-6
TGTGCCAGCAGCTTGGAGGACAGGGCCAACGTCCTGACTTTC
CASSLEDRANVLTF
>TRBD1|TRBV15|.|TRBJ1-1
TGTGCCACCAGCAGAGTTCTCGGGACAGGGCTTGAAGCTTTCTTT
CATSRVLGTGLEAFF
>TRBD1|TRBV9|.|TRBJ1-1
TGTGCCAGCAGCGCGAGGGACAGAAACACTGAAGCTTTCTTT
CASSARDRNTEAFF
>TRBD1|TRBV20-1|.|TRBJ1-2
TGCAGTGGCAGGACAGGGGGTGGCTACACCTTC
CSGRTGGGYTF
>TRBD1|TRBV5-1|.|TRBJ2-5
TGCGCCAGCGGGGACAGGGGGAGCCAAGAGACCCAGTACTTC
CASGDRGSQETQYF
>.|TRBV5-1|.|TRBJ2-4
TGCGCCAGCAGCTTGGGAGAGGCTGTCAAAAACATTCAGTACTTC
CASSLGEAVKNIQYF
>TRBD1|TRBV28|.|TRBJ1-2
TGTGCCAGCAGTATAGGACAGGGGAGGGACTATGGCTACACCTTC
CASSIGQGRDYGYTF
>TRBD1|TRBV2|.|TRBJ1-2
TGTGCCAGCAGTCTGGAGGGACAGGGGGCCTATGGCTACACCTTC
CASSLEGQGAYGYTF
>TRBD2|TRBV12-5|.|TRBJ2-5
TGTGCTAGTGGTTTGCCATCTAGCGGTGAAGAGACCCAGTACTTC
CASGLPSSGEETQYF
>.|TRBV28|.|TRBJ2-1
TGTGCCAGCAGTTTCGGTAGCGGCTACAATGAGCAGTTCTTC
CASSFGSGYNEQFF